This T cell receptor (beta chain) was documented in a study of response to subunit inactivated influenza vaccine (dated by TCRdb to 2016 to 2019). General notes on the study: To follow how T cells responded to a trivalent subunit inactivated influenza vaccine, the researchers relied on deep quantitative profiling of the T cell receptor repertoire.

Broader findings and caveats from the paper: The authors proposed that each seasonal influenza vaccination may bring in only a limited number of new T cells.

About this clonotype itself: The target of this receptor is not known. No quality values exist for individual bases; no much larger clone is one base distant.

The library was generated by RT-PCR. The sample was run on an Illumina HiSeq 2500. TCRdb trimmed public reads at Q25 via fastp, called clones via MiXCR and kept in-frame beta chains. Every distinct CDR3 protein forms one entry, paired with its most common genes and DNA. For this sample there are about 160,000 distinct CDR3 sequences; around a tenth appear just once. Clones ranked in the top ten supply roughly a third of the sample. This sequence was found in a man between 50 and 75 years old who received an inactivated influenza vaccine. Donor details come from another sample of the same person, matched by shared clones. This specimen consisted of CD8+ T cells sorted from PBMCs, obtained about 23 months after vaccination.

The CDR3 in this case is CAISGGLASYEQYF. In nucleotides, the sequence is TGTGCCATCAGTGGGGGACTAGCGAGTTACGAGCAGTACTTC. The rearrangement joined TRBV10-3 to TRBJ2-7, with 10 bases aligning to TRBD2. The CDR3 runs 14 residues from the cysteine to the phenylalanine. Only the CDR3 part of the read is kept: 42 bases, read in frame from the first base. V loses 4 bases at its end and J loses 4 bases; junction bases beyond the gene matches: 4. CDR1 and CDR2 were assigned from the germline V gene as ENHRY and SYGVKD.